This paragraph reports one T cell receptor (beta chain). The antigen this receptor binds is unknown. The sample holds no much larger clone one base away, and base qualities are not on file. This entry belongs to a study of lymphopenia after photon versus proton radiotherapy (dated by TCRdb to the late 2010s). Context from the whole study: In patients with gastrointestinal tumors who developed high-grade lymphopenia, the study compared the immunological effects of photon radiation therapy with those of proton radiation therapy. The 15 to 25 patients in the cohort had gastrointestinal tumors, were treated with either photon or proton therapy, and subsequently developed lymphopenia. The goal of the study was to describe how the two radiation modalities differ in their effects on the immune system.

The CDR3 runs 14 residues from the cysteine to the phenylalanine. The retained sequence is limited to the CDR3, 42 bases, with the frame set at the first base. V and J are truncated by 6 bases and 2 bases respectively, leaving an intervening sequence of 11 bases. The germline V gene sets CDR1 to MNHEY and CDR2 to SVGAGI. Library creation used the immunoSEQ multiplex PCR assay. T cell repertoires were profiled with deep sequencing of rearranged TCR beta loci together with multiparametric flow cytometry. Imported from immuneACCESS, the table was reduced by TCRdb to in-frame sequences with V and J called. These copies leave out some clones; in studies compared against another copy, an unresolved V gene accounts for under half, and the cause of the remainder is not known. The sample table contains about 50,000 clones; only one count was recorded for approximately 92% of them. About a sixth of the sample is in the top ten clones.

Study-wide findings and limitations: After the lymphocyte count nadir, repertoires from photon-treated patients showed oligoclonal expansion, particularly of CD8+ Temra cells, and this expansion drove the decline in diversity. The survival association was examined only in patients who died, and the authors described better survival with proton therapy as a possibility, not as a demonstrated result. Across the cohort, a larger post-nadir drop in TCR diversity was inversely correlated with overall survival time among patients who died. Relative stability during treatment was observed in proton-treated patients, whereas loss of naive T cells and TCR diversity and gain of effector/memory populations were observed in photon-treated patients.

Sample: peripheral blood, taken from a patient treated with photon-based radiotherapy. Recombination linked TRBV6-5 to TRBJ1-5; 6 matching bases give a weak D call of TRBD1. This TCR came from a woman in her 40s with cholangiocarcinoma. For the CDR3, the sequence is CASRQTGRNQPQHF. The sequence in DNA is TGTGCCAGCAGACAGACAGGACGCAATCAGCCCCAGCATTTT.